Sequencing of this T cell receptor (beta chain) was carried out in a study of blood T cell repertoires in COVID-19. Whole-study context: Sites in the United States, Italy and Spain provided acute and convalescent COVID-19 samples. T cells, B-cell-depleted T cells, or PBMCs supplied cDNA or gDNA.

Per the authors' pipeline: Amplification from reference gene primers served as the basis for estimated nucleated cell counts. This table comes from immunoSEQ multiplex PCR, and its TCRdb copy is limited to in-frame clones, with some not included. V and J calls and clone size come straight from that table; D and trimming were deduced from the DNA. The table includes about 300,000 clones, over 85% detected once. The Seattle patients joined while their infection was active and were tracked longitudinally afterward. The CDR3 spans 18 residues. The ends were cut back, 1 base at V and 0 bases at J, with 16 bases in the middle. The germline V gene encodes CDR1 MDHEN and CDR2 SYDVKM.

The receptor comes from a woman in her 30s with COVID-19, enrolled during active disease. The chain carries TRBV28 and TRBJ1-3; possible D gene TRBD1, 5 bases. The sequenced sample consisted of peripheral blood. The CDR3: CASSLFGFGGVSGNTIYF. The CDR3 DNA follows: TGTGCCAGCAGTTTATTTGGGTTCGGGGGGGTCTCTGGAAACACCATATATTTT.